The T cell receptor (beta chain) described here comes from a study of naive and memory T cell subsets. Four PCR rounds used nested alpha and beta constant region primers plus the SP2 primer. TCRdb redid the calling of the 5' RACE reads with MiXCR, one entry per CDR3 protein. The data show more than 45,000 distinct CDR3 sequences, approximately 6.6% seen once. This clonotype was observed at least ten times. The germline V and J ends were trimmed by 3 bases and 7 bases, with 10 bases remaining between them. CDR3 length: 14 amino acids. The germline CDR1 and CDR2 sequences are MNHEY and SMNVEV (reference sequence). The library had UMIs added by 3' ligation of an oligonucleotide to TCR cDNA.

The sequence derives from a male donor in good health. The chain employs TRBV27 and TRBJ1-6; D uncertain. This CDR3 reads CASSFAGVNSPLHF. The CDR3 nucleotides are TGTGCCAGCAGTTTCGCGGGTGTCAATTCACCCCTCCACTTT.